These 19 T cell receptor beta chains came from one sample sequenced in a study of T-cell memory formation after mild COVID-19 (dated by TCRdb to about 2021). Libraries were prepared through 5' RACE. TCRdb lists the instrument as Illumina NovaSeq 6000. TCRdb ran its own pipeline on the public reads, namely fastp trimming at Q25 and MiXCR clone calling, and kept in-frame beta chains. Rows are combined by CDR3 protein, so each entry shows the most common genes and DNA. This sample lists fewer than 200,000 distinct CDR3 sequences; about 18% were detected once. Approximately 4% of the sample is in the top ten clones. The sequenced sample was PBMCs or a T cell subset sorted from them (not recorded which). Receptors were obtained from a man aged 18 to 29 who had mild COVID-19 (a few samples of this study predate the infection). The sample titles of this study are shuffled in the database, so cell type and time point are left out; the donor was told from shared clones.

This clonotype was recorded many times. The V and J genes are TRBV7-2 and TRBJ1-4; a possible D gene is TRBD1 (6 bases). Germline values: CDR1 SGHTA, CDR2 FQGNSA. This CDR3 spans 14 amino acids. V shed 5 bases and J shed 7 bases, with 14 bases lying between them. CDR3 residues: CASSTGTRAEKLFF. The CDR3 DNA follows: TGTGCCAGCAGCACAGGGACCCGGGCTGAAAAACTGTTTTTT.

J is TRBJ1-2 and V is TRBV6-5; D possibly corresponds to TRBD1 (5 bases). The V and J ends lost 0 bases and 6 bases respectively, with 14 bases between them. The CDR3 has 15 amino acids. Germline lookup yields CDR1 MNHEY and CDR2 SVGAGI. The CDR3 nucleotides read TGTGCCAGCAGTTACTCCGGGACTGTGGTCAATGGCTACACCTTC. Its translation is CASSYSGTVVNGYTF.

The genes are TRBV12-3 or TRBV12-4 and TRBJ2-3, with 9 bases fitting TRBD2. The CDR3 runs 14 residues. Trimming removed 8 bases from V and 5 bases from J; junction bases left unmatched: 8. For the CDR3, the DNA is TGTGCCAGCGGGCGCGGGGGGGCCTTAGATACGCAGTATTTT. Translation gives CASGRGGALDTQYF.

V usage is TRBV7-8 and J usage is TRBJ2-5, with no clear D. Germline V lookup: CDR1 SGHVS, CDR2 FQNEAQ. This CDR3 is 14 amino acids long. Trimming removed 6 bases from V and 2 bases from J, with 13 bases in between. The CDR3 DNA follows: TGTGCCAGCAGTGGAGACGGCCGTCAAGAGACCCAGTACTTC. Translated: CASSGDGRQETQYF. The full variable domain, with the rest looked up from reference TRBV7-8 and TRBJ2-5, is GAGVSQSPRYKVAKRGQDVALRCDPISGHVSLFWYQQALGQGPEFLTYFQNEAQLDKSGLPSDRFFAERPEGSVSTLKIQRTQQEDSAVYLCASSGDGRQETQYFGPGTRLLVL.

The table lists this clonotype with a few counts. This chain connects TRBV28 to TRBJ2-3; 10 nucleotides agree with TRBD2. CDR3 length: 17 residues. The V and J ends lost 6 bases and 1 base, in that order; junction bases with no gene match: 10. Germline values: CDR1 MDHEN, CDR2 SYDVKM. The CDR3 loop reads CASSPLLAGFGTDTQYF. The CDR3 DNA sequence: TGTGCCAGCAGCCCCCTACTAGCGGGGTTCGGCACAGATACGCAGTATTTT.

This clonotype has just a few counts. CDR3 region: CASSHPRGDRKNIQYF. CDR3 DNA: TGCGCCAGCAGCCACCCTAGGGGGGACAGAAAAAACATTCAGTACTTC. This chain connects TRBV4-1 to TRBJ2-4; D is perhaps TRBD1 (7 bases). The V gene lost 3 bases and the J gene lost 4 bases, with 16 bases spanning the gap. Germline V gene data show CDR1 as MGHRA and CDR2 as YSYEKL. The CDR3 runs to 16 residues.

The chain couples TRBV5-1 to TRBJ1-2; 7 nucleotides agree with TRBD1. The V gene's germline CDR1 is SGHRS and CDR2 YFSETQ. The trim removed 4 bases at V and 2 bases at J, leaving 8 bases unmatched. CDR3 length: 15 residues. The CDR3 region has the DNA TGCGCCAGCAGCCTCGGGACAGCCCAAAACTATGGCTACACCTTC. Translation gives CASSLGTAQNYGYTF. The variable domain in full, with the rest retrieved from reference TRBV5-1 and TRBJ1-2, is KAGVTQTPRYLIKTRGQQVTLSCSPISGHRSVSWYQQTPGQGLQFLFEYFSETQRNKGNFPGRFSGRQFSNSRSEMNVSTLELGDSALYLCASSLGTAQNYGYTFGSGTRLTVV.

The chain joins TRBV20-1 to TRBJ2-1; the match to TRBD2 covers 9 bases. This CDR3 region has 15 residues. V was pared by 0 bases and J by 4 bases, with 4 bases of the junction left unmatched. Per germline, CDR1 DFQATT and CDR2 SNEGSKA (reference sequence). CDR3 DNA sequence: TGCAGTGCTAGAGAGGCTAGCGGGGTGTACAATGAGCAGTTCTTC. It encodes CSAREASGVYNEQFF.

The chain combines TRBV6-2 or TRBV6-3 with TRBJ2-3; a possible D gene is TRBD1 (6 bases). The CDR3 consists of 12 residues. The V gene lost 7 bases and the J gene lost 4 bases, with 9 bases spanning the gap. Germline-derived CDR1 and CDR2 are MNHEY and SVGEGT. The CDR3 loop reads CASTPGADTQYF. In DNA form, the CDR3 reads TGTGCCAGCACCCCAGGGGCAGATACGCAGTATTTT.

The chain links TRBV9 to TRBJ2-5; maybe TRBD1 (6 bases). Germline V gives CDR1 SGDLS, CDR2 YYNGEE. The CDR3 covers 15 residues. V was clipped by 2 bases and J by 3 bases, with 14 bases between them. CDR3 nucleotide sequence: TGTGCCAGCAGCGTGCAGGGGTCCAGGGAAGAGACCCAGTACTTC. This encodes CASSVQGSREETQYF.

The rearrangement joins TRBV10-3 to TRBJ2-3; D uncertain. The ends were cut back, 0 bases at V and 5 bases at J, with 12 bases in the middle. Germline loops: CDR1 ENHRY, CDR2 SYGVKD. The CDR3 has 15 amino acids. The CDR3 region is CAISESTGAGDTQYF. As DNA, the CDR3 is TGTGCCATCAGTGAGTCGACTGGAGCCGGAGATACGCAGTATTTT.

The chain uses TRBV7-2 and TRBJ1-6; maybe TRBD1 (5 bases). The CDR3 contains 17 residues. Germline V gene data show CDR1 as SGHTA and CDR2 as FQGNSA. The V end lost 7 bases, the J end lost 0 bases, and 16 bases lay between the germline ends. The CDR3 sequence is CASTSGGGSSYNSPLHF. The DNA for the CDR3 is TGTGCCAGCACATCCGGGGGGGGGAGCTCCTATAATTCACCCCTCCACTTT.

The chain carries TRBV3-1 and TRBJ1-2; 7 nucleotides match TRBD1. V trimming: 3 bases; J trimming: 7 bases; junction bases outside the gene matches: 5. The V gene's germline CDR1 is LGHDT and CDR2 YNNKEL (reference sequence). This CDR3 has 13 residues. CDR3 nucleotides: TGTGCCAGCAGCCAGACAAGGGGGCTTGGCTACACCTTC. Amino acids: CASSQTRGLGYTF.

The V and J genes are TRBV20-1 and TRBJ1-6, with a possible D match to TRBD1 (5 bases). V lost 3 bases and J lost 5, with 11 bases in between. The CDR3 is made up of 14 amino acids. The germline gives CDR1 DFQATT, CDR2 SNEGSKA (reference sequence). CDR3 in amino acids: CSASRGIHNSPLHF. The DNA of the CDR3 is TGCAGTGCTAGTCGGGGGATCCATAATTCACCCCTCCACTTT.

Judged by abundance, this clonotype is medium-sized. This sequence joins TRBV5-1 and TRBJ1-6; D is unclear. The V end was cut by 0 bases, the J end by 7 bases, with 11 bases between. Germline V gives CDR1 SGHRS, CDR2 YFSETQ. This CDR3 region has 15 residues. The CDR3 nucleotides read TGCGCCAGCAGCTTGGGGGCGTCTTACAATTCACCCCTCCACTTT. Its protein is CASSLGASYNSPLHF.

The chain combines TRBV29-1 with TRBJ1-4, with 7 nucleotides matching TRBD1. This CDR3 contains 14 residues. After removal of 6 bases from V and 7 bases from J, the junction contained 11 bases not matched to a gene. Germline V gene sequence: CDR1 SQVTM, CDR2 ANQGSEA. The CDR3 spells CSVFSGGRSEKLFF. DNA of the CDR3: TGCAGCGTCTTTTCAGGGGGGCGGAGTGAAAAACTGTTTTTT. Together with reference TRBV29-1 and TRBJ1-4, the CDR3 gives the full variable domain: SAVISQKPSRDICQRGTSLTIQCQVDSQVTMMFWYRQQPGQSLTLIATANQGSEATYESGFVIDKFPISRPNLTFSTLTVSNMSPEDSSIYLCSVFSGGRSEKLFFGSGTQLSVL.

In this sample, this clonotype turned up a few times. The CDR3 protein is CASSSAGTSGGDTQYF. DNA for the CDR3: TGCGCCAGCAGTTCAGCGGGGACTAGCGGGGGGGATACGCAGTATTTT. J is TRBJ2-3 and V is TRBV10-1; 15 bases match TRBD2. This CDR3 is 16 amino acids long. The trim removed 5 bases at V and 6 bases at J, leaving 6 bases unmatched. In germline, CDR1 is WNHNN, CDR2 SYGVQD (reference sequence).

This chain links TRBV28 with TRBJ2-7, with a possible D match to TRBD2 (6 bases). V was pared by 7 bases and J by 5 bases, with 18 bases between. Germline-derived CDR1 and CDR2 are MDHEN and SYDVKM. CDR3 size: 14 residues. The CDR3 reads CASTRSWGVHEQYV. As DNA, the CDR3 is TGTGCCAGCACCCGATCATGGGGGGTTCACGAGCAGTACGTC.

V usage is TRBV20-1 and J usage is TRBJ2-3; D is ambiguous. Trimming shortened V by 4 bases and J by 2 bases, and 13 bases separated the two germline ends. The germline V gene has CDR1 DFQATT and CDR2 SNEGSKA (reference sequence). This CDR3 has 14 amino acids. The CDR3 bases are TGCAGTGCTATTCGGACCAGATACACAGATACGCAGTATTTT. Encoded protein: CSAIRTRYTDTQYF.